The source of this T cell receptor beta chain is a study of Graves' ophthalmopathy and Graves' hyperthyroidism. For the study at large: At initial diagnosis, peripheral blood was obtained, and this preceded any treatment. Study-level points and caveats: Cross-validated, the 13-signature model showed 87.88%/81.08% sensitivity/specificity, and 80%/75% in the test set.

TCR beta CDR3 regions were amplified from RNA transcripts. Amplification began with first-round RT-PCR using HTBI primers, then second-round multiplex PCR was performed. TCRdb re-derived calls from the multiplex PCR reads in MiXCR, one entry per CDR3 protein. Counted here are 300,000 to 400,000 distinct CDR3 sequences, roughly 17% occurring once; the ten biggest clones make up 2.4%. There are many counts of this clonotype. Antigen specificity is unknown. This CDR3 spans 13 amino acids. Per the germline V gene, CDR1 is SGHRS and CDR2 is YFSETQ. V dropped 7 bases and J dropped 6 bases, with 11 bases sitting between them.

Sequenced material: peripheral blood. The source is an adult woman with stable Graves' hyperthyroidism. J is TRBJ1-6 and V is TRBV5-1; no reliable D call. CDR3 loop: CASSSDLNSPLHF. CDR3 in DNA: TGCGCCAGCTCATCAGATCTTAATTCACCCCTCCACTTT.